A selection of T cell receptor beta chains follows, all from one sample in a study of patients and donors after allogeneic stem cell transplantation. MiXCR, run by TCRdb on the RT-PCR reads, gives a single entry per CDR3 protein. The table shows about 400,000 distinct CDR3 sequences, with roughly 16% occurring only once. The sequenced sample was blood, either unsorted or a sorted T cell fraction (not recorded which). The receptors were sampled from a human donor who was either an allogeneic HSCT recipient or a stem cell or donor lymphocyte infusion donor (not recorded which). It is not recorded whose cells these are; they may come from a transplant donor. The CDR3 runs from the conserved cysteine through the conserved F or W. D genes are given only for firm matches. The size of a clone is reported for some rows only, either as once, few or many, or as a class for expanded clones.

- TRBJ2-7 - TRBV27 TGTGCCAGCAGTCCCCTGTCGAACTCCTACGAGCAGTACTTC CASSPLSNSYEQYF
- TRBJ2-7 many TRBV18 TGCGCCAGCAGCCCGGACTACGAGCAGTACTTC CASSPDYEQYF
- TRBJ2-6 few TRBV15 TGTGCCACCAGCAGAGATGAGGCGCGGGCCAACGTCCTGACTTTC CATSRDEARANVLTF
- TRBJ2-7 many TRBV7-9 TGTGCCAGCAGCTTAGCGGCAGCGAGCTACGAGCAGTACTTC CASSLAAASYEQYF
- TRBJ2-7 - TRBV4-2 TGTGCCAGCAGCCAAGATTGGTTCTGGCCGGCGAGCTCCTACGAGCAGTACTTC CASSQDWFWPASSYEQYF
- TRBJ2-7 once TRBV7-9 TGTGCCAGCAGCTTGGGTTCGGGGTTAGGTTCCTACGAGCAGTACTTC CASSLGSGLGSYEQYF
TRBD2 TRBJ2-5 - TRBV11-2 TGTGCCAGCAGCTCCTCGACTAGCGGGGCGCAAGAGACCCAGTACTTC CASSSSTSGAQETQYF
TRBD2 TRBJ2-7 - TRBV20-1 TGCAGTGCTAGATTGGCGGGAGTAGGTGGCGAGCAGTACTTC CSARLAGVGGEQYF
TRBD2 TRBJ2-2 - TRBV5-8 TGTGCCAGCAGCTTGGAGTGGGGGGGGACCGGGGAGCTGTTTTTT CASSLEWGGTGELFF
- TRBJ2-1 few TRBV27 TGTGCCAGCAGTTTCATCAGGGGCAAGCAGTTCTTC CASSFIRGKQFF
- TRBJ1-1 - TRBV5-1 TGCGCCAGCAGCTTGAATTCGAACACTGAAGCTTTCTTT CASSLNSNTEAFF
TRBD2 TRBJ2-3 many TRBV12-3/TRBV12-4 TGTGCCAGCAGTCCGACCGGACTAGCGGGAGGCACATCCACAGATACGCAGTATTTT CASSPTGLAGGTSTDTQYF
TRBD1 TRBJ2-2 - TRBV5-1 TGCGCCAGCAATTTCGACAGGGGAAGTGGCACCGGGGAGCTGTTTTTT CASNFDRGSGTGELFF
- TRBJ2-1 many TRBV12-5 TGTGCTAGTGCCGCATCCCCCGGGCCTCCCCATGAGCAGTTCTTC CASAASPGPPHEQFF
TRBD1 TRBJ2-2 many TRBV3-1 TGTGCCAGCAAATTCCAGGGACAGGGGAACACCGGGGAGCTGTTTTTT CASKFQGQGNTGELFF
TRBD2 TRBJ2-7 - TRBV3-1 TGTGCCAGCAGCCAAGCCCGGGACTATTTTTACGAGCAGTACTTC CASSQARDYFYEQYF
- TRBJ2-5 - TRBV30 TGTGCCTGGAGTGTACGCAGGACGGAGACCCAGTACTTC CAWSVRRTETQYF
- TRBJ1-1 many TRBV12-3/TRBV12-4 TGTGCCAGCAGTAAAACTACTGAAGCTTTCTTT CASSKTTEAFF
- TRBJ2-1 few TRBV12-3/TRBV12-4 TGTGCCAGCAGGGACGGGGGAAGTGAGCAGTTCTTC CASRDGGSEQFF
- TRBJ1-3 few TRBV7-9 TGTGCCAGCAGCCCAATGGGTGGAAACACCATATATTTT CASSPMGGNTIYF
- TRBJ2-3 many TRBV12-3/TRBV12-4 TGTGCCAGCAGGGCGACTAGGGCACGGTCAGATACGCAGTATTTT CASRATRARSDTQYF
- TRBJ2-2 - TRBV11-3 TGTGCCAGCAGCTCCCGACCGCTCGGGGAGCTGTTTTTT CASSSRPLGELFF
- TRBJ2-6 - TRBV10-3 TGTGCCATCAATCCCTCCCCGGACGGTGGGGCCAACGTCCTGACTTTC CAINPSPDGGANVLTF